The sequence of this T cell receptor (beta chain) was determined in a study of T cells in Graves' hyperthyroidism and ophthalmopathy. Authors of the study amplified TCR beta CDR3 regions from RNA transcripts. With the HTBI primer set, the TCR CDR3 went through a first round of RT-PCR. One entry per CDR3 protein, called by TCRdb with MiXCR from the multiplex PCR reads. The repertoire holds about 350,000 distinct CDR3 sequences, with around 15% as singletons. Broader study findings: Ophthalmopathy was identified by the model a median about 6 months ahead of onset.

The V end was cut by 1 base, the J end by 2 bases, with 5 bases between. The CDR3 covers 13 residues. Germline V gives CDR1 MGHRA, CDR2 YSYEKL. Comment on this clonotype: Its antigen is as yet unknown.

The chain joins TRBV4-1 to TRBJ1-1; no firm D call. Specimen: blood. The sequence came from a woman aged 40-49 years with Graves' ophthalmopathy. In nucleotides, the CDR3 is TGCGCCAGCAGCCAAGCGGCAAACACTGAAGCTTTCTTT. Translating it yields CASSQAANTEAFF.